This TCR beta chain was identified in a study of cytotoxic CD8 clonotypes in ibrutinib-treated CLL. Sequencing sought depths of 1 in 200,000 to 1 in 1 million T cells. Sequenced by immunoSEQ multiplex PCR; TCRdb stores in-frame clones only, minus some. Among about 310,000 clones listed, 70% to 80% were seen once. V gave up 1 base and J gave up 0 bases, with 13 bases separating them. Germline V gene data show CDR1 as SGHRS and CDR2 as YFSETQ. This CDR3 is 17 amino acids long. The V gene is TRBV5-1, the J gene TRBJ1-4, with a tentative D call TRBD1 (6 bases). Sequenced here: PBMCs, sampled before ibrutinib treatment. The source is a human donor with chronic lymphocytic leukemia. CDR3 bases: TGCGCCAGCAGCTTGTGGACAGCCTCTGCAACTAATGAAAAACTGTTTTTT. Translated, it gives CASSLWTASATNEKLFF.